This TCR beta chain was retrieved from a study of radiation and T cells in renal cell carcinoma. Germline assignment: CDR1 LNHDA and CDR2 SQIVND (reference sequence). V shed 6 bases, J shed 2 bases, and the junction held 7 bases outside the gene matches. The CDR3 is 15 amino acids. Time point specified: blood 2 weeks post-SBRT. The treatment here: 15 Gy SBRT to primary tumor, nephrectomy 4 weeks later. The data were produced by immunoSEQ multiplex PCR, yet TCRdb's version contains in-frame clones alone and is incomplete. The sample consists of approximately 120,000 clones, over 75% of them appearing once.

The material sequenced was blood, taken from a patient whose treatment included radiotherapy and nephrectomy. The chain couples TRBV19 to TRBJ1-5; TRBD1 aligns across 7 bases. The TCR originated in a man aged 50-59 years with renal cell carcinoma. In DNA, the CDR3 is TGTGCCAGTAGGCGACAGGGTGCGGGCAATCAGCCCCAGCATTTT. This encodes CASRRQGAGNQPQHF.